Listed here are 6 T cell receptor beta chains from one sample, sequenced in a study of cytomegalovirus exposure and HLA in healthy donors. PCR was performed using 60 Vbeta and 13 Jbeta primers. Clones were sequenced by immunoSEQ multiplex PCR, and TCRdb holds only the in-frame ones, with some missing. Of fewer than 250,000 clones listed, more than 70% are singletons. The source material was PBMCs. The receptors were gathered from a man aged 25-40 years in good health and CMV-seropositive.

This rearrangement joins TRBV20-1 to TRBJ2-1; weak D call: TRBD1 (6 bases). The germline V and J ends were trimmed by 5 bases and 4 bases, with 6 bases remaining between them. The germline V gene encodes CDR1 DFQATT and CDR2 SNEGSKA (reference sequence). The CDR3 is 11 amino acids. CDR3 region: CSAGQYNEQFF. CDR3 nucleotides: TGCAGTGCTGGACAGTACAATGAGCAGTTCTTC.

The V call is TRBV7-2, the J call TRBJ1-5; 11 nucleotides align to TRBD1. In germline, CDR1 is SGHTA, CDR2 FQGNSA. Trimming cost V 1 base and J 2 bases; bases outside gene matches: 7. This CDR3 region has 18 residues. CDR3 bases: TGTGCCAGCAGCTTAGTTGGGACAGGGGGAATTGGCAATCAGCCCCAGCATTTT. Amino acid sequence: CASSLVGTGGIGNQPQHF.

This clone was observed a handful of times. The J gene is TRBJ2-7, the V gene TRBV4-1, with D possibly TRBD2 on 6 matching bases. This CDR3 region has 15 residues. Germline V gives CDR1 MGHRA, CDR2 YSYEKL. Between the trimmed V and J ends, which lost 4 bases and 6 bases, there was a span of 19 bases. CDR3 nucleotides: TGCGCCAGCAGCCCGCCCCCGGGACTCTCGGGCGAGCAGTACTTC. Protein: CASSPPPGLSGEQYF.

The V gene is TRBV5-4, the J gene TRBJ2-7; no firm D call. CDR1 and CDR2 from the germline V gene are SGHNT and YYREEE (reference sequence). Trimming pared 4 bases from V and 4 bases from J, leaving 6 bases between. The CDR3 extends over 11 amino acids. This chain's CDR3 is CASSGAYEQYF. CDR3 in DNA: TGTGCCAGCAGCGGAGCGTACGAGCAGTACTTC.

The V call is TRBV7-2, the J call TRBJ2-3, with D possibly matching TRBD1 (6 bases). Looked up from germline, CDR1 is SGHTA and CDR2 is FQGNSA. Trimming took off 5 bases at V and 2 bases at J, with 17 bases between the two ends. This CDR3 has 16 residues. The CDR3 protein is CASSHQGWETTDTQYF. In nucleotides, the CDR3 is TGTGCCAGCAGCCACCAGGGGTGGGAAACCACAGATACGCAGTATTTT.

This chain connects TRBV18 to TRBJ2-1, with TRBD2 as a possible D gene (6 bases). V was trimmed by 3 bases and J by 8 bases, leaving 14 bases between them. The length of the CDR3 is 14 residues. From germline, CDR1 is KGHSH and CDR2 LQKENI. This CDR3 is CASSPSPGSDEQFF. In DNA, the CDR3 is TGTGCCAGCTCACCTAGTCCCGGGAGTGATGAGCAGTTCTTC.